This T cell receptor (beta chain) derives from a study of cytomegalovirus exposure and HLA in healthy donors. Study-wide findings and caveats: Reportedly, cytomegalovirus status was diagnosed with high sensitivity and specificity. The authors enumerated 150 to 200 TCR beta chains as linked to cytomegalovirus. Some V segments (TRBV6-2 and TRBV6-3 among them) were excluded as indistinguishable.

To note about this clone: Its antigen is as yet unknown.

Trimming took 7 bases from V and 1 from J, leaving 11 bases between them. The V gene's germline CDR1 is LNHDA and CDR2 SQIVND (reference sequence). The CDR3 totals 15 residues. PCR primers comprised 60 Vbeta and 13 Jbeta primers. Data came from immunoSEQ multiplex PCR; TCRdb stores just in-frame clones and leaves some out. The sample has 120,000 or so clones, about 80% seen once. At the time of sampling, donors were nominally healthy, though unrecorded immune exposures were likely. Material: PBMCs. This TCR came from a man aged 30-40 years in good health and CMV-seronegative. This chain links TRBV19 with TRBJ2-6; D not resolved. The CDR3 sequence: CASNRFLSGANVLTF. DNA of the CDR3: TGTGCCAGTAATCGGTTTTTATCTGGGGCCAACGTCCTGACTTTC.